This entry lists 23 T cell receptor beta chains sequenced from one sample in a study of blood T cell repertoires in COVID-19. The method was immunoSEQ multiplex PCR; TCRdb's version includes in-frame clones alone and lacks a portion of them. The data show about 280,000 clones, 89% seen once. Sequenced: peripheral blood. The receptors derive from a woman in her thirties or forties who had recovered from COVID-19.

The chain couples TRBV9 to TRBJ2-3, with a tentative D call TRBD2 (6 bases). Germline-derived CDR1 and CDR2 are SGDLS and YYNGEE. V lost 7 bases to trimming and J lost 0 bases, with 12 bases between them. This CDR3 comprises 14 residues. CDR3 in amino acids: CASGLSGSTDTQYF. In DNA form, the CDR3 reads TGTGCCAGCGGACTTAGCGGAAGCACAGATACGCAGTATTTT.

The V gene is TRBV5-6, the J gene TRBJ2-1; 10 nucleotides line up with TRBD1. V gave up 0 bases and J gave up 7 bases; unmatched junction bases: 4. The CDR3 length is 15 residues. Germline CDR1 SGHDT, CDR2 YYEEEE. CDR3 amino acids: CASSLVRTGGNEQFF. The CDR3 coding sequence is TGTGCCAGCAGCTTGGTAAGGACAGGGGGTAATGAGCAGTTCTTC.

The J gene is TRBJ2-7, the V gene TRBV2; 10 nucleotides agree with TRBD2. Germline CDR1 SNHLY, CDR2 FYNNEI. The CDR3 sequence is 14 residues long. The J segment lost 4 bases and the V segment lost 10 bases, leaving 10 bases of the junction unmatched. The CDR3 sequence: CATQGGLAPYEQYF. The DNA of the CDR3 is TGTGCCACCCAGGGGGGACTAGCGCCATACGAGCAGTACTTC.

The chain is built from TRBV4-2 and TRBJ2-1, with 9 bases matching TRBD2. The CDR3 sequence is 16 residues long. Trimming removed 0 bases from V and 6 bases from J; junction bases left unmatched: 6. CDR1 is LGHNA and CDR2 is YNFKEQ in the germline V gene. CDR3 sequence (DNA): TGTGCCAGCAGCCAAGATCGGGCGGGAGGGGTCAATGAGCAGTTCTTC. Translating gives CASSQDRAGGVNEQFF.

CDR3 loop: CASSSFSGNTGELFF. The DNA for the CDR3 is TGTGCCAGCAGTTCCTTTAGCGGAAACACCGGGGAGCTGTTTTTT. The gene calls are TRBV27 and TRBJ2-2; D might be TRBD2 (6 bases). CDR1 and CDR2 from the germline V gene are MNHEY and SMNVEV (reference sequence). This CDR3 is 15 amino acids long. V lost 4 bases and J 2 bases, leaving 11 bases between the germline ends.

The chain employs TRBV9 and TRBJ2-1; D is perhaps TRBD2 (5 bases). Trimming took 2 bases from V and 0 from J, leaving 6 bases between them. Germline V gene lookup returns CDR1 SGDLS and CDR2 YYNGEE. The CDR3 loop spans 14 amino acids. The CDR3 DNA is TGTGCCAGCAGCGTTGGGAGCTCCTACAATGAGCAGTTCTTC. Residues: CASSVGSSYNEQFF.

V and J are TRBV7-9 and TRBJ1-5; the D gene is possibly TRBD1 (6 bases). Trimming removed 5 bases from V and 6 bases from J, with 14 bases in between. The CDR3 is 14 residues long. CDR1 and CDR2 (germline): SEHNR, FQNEAQ (reference sequence). The CDR3 loop is CASSHRDPGQPQHF. In nucleotides, the CDR3 is TGTGCCAGCAGCCACAGGGATCCAGGTCAGCCCCAGCATTTT.

This chain uses TRBV5-1 with TRBJ2-1; 11 positions match TRBD2. Germline V gives CDR1 SGHRS, CDR2 YFSETQ. V lost 0 bases to trimming and J lost 8 bases; unmatched junction nucleotides: 4. CDR3 length equals 15 residues. As DNA, the CDR3 is TGCGCCAGCAGCTTGGAGGGACTAGCGGACTATGAGCAGTTCTTC. Translation: CASSLEGLADYEQFF.

The chain is built from TRBV5-1 and TRBJ2-1, with TRBD2 identical over 9 bases. The germline gives CDR1 SGHRS, CDR2 YFSETQ. This CDR3 region has 18 residues. Trimming took 4 bases from V and 4 from J; bases not matched to a gene: 15. The CDR3 bases are TGCGCCAGCAGCCCAACAGGGTTGGAGACTAGCGGTTACAATGAGCAGTTCTTC. Amino acids: CASSPTGLETSGYNEQFF.

The rearrangement uses TRBV14 and TRBJ2-1; the match to TRBD2 covers 8 bases. The CDR3 extends over 14 amino acids. The germline gives CDR1 SGHDN, CDR2 FVKESK. V shed 10 bases and J 5 bases; nucleotides not matched to a gene: 10. CDR3 sequence reads: CATRTSSGDNEQFF. CDR3 sequence (DNA): TGTGCCACTAGGACTAGCTCCGGGGACAATGAGCAGTTCTTC.

The chain employs TRBV5-1 and TRBJ2-7, with D tentatively TRBD2 (5 bases). V was shortened by 4 bases and J by 0 bases, with 14 bases between the two germline ends. The germline V gene encodes CDR1 SGHRS and CDR2 YFSETQ. The length of the CDR3 is 15 residues. This CDR3 is CASSQEGALSYEQYF. The DNA for the CDR3 is TGCGCCAGCAGCCAAGAGGGTGCACTCTCCTACGAGCAGTACTTC.

This clone was seen a handful of times. V gene TRBV18 combines with J gene TRBJ2-1; TRBD2 aligns across 7 bases. Trimming took 3 bases from V and 5 from J; bases not matched to a gene: 7. This CDR3 is built from 15 residues. Germline loops: CDR1 KGHSH, CDR2 LQKENI. The CDR3 nucleotides are TGTGCCAGCTCACCGAGCGGGGTCGGGGACAATGAGCAGTTCTTC. It specifies CASSPSGVGDNEQFF.

The chain carries TRBV5-5 and TRBJ2-7; 12 nucleotides match TRBD1. V gave up 4 bases and J gave up 0 bases; unmatched junction bases: 11. CDR3 length equals 18 residues. The germline CDR1 and CDR2 sequences are SGHKS and YYEKEE (reference sequence). The CDR3 nucleotides are TGTGCCAGCAGCAGAGCCGGGACAGGGGGCAAAAGCTCCTACGAGCAGTACTTC. Encoded protein: CASSRAGTGGKSSYEQYF. The whole variable domain, remainder taken from reference TRBV5-5 and TRBJ2-7, is DAGVTQSPTHLIKTRGQQVTLRCSPISGHKSVSWYQQVLGQGPQFIFQYYEKEERGRGNFPDRFSARQFPNYSSELNVNALLLGDSALYLCASSRAGTGGKSSYEQYFGPGTRLTVT.

The V call is TRBV5-1, the J call TRBJ1-2, with no clear D. Germline V lookup: CDR1 SGHRS, CDR2 YFSETQ. V dropped 4 bases and J dropped 7 bases, with 17 bases sitting between them. The CDR3 contains 14 residues. CDR3 sequence: CASSPPGSGSGYTF. In nucleotides, the CDR3 is TGCGCCAGCAGCCCCCCCGGATCGGGAAGTGGCTACACCTTC.

The genes are TRBV5-1 and TRBJ2-1; D is ambiguous. The CDR3 has 17 residues. V was pared by 0 bases and J by 2 bases, with 15 bases between. Germline V gene lookup returns CDR1 SGHRS and CDR2 YFSETQ. This CDR3 reads CASSLGSFDSAYNEQFF. The CDR3 coding sequence is TGCGCCAGCAGCTTGGGAAGTTTCGACTCAGCCTACAATGAGCAGTTCTTC.

This rearrangement joins TRBV11-2 to TRBJ2-7; D may be TRBD1 (5 bases). This CDR3 spans 14 amino acids. Trimming cost V 2 bases and J 0 bases, with 8 bases left between them. Germline-derived CDR1 and CDR2 are SGHAT and FQNNGV. CDR3 sequence (DNA): TGTGCCAGCAGCTTAAACAGGAACTCCTACGAGCAGTACTTC. Amino acids: CASSLNRNSYEQYF.

The CDR3 protein is CASSPTNQTTTGYNSPLHF. The CDR3 DNA reads TGTGCCAGCAGCCCTACCAACCAAACAACCACAGGTTATAATTCACCCCTCCACTTT. The rearrangement joins TRBV7-7 to TRBJ1-6, with D possibly TRBD1 on 5 matching bases. The germline V and J ends were trimmed by 5 bases and 4 bases, with 24 bases remaining between them. This CDR3 spans 19 amino acids. Per the germline V gene, CDR1 is SSHAT and CDR2 is FNYEAQ (reference sequence).

The chain joins TRBV6-1 to TRBJ1-5; D is undetermined. The CDR3 contains 15 residues. Germline V gene lookup returns CDR1 MNHNS and CDR2 SASEGT. V was cut by 2 bases and J by 1 base, with 9 bases left in between. DNA of the CDR3: TGTGCCAGCAGTGAATCAGGTGGGAGCAATCAGCCCCAGCATTTT. Its protein product is CASSESGGSNQPQHF.

This chain joins TRBV7-6 and TRBJ1-3; TRBD1 is a possible D gene (6 bases). CDR1 is SGHVS, CDR2 FNYEAQ, per germline. This CDR3 comprises 15 residues. Trimming removed 5 bases at V and 1 base at J, with 12 bases between. In nucleotides, the CDR3 is TGTGCCAGCAGCCTAGGGGACACATCTGGAAACACCATATATTTT. This encodes CASSLGDTSGNTIYF. Full variable domain (outside the CDR3, taken from reference TRBV7-6 and TRBJ1-3): GAGVSQSPRYKVTKRGQDVALRCDPISGHVSLYWYRQALGQGPEFLTYFNYEAQQDKSGLPNDRFSAERPEGSISTLTIQRTEQRDSAMYRCASSLGDTSGNTIYFGEGSWLTVV.

The rearrangement uses TRBV5-8 and TRBJ1-5; tentative D call: TRBD1 (5 bases). Between the trimmed V and J ends, which lost 4 bases and 6 bases, there was a span of 20 bases. The CDR3 is made up of 16 amino acids. CDR1 SGHTS and CDR2 YDEGEE come from the germline V gene. The CDR3 sequence is CASSPNWGGNGQPQHF. CDR3 nucleotides: TGTGCCAGCAGCCCCAACTGGGGGGGGAACGGTCAGCCCCAGCATTTT.

The chain combines TRBV30 with TRBJ2-2; 9 nucleotides match TRBD2. Germline CDR1 and CDR2: GTSNPN and SVGIG (reference sequence). The V segment lost 0 bases and the J segment 6 bases; nucleotides outside the gene matches: 11. This CDR3 is 17 amino acids long. The chain's CDR3 is CAWSVRGGRAFAGELFF. In DNA, the CDR3 is TGTGCCTGGAGTGTACGGGGCGGGAGGGCCTTCGCCGGGGAGCTGTTTTTT.

The chain recombines TRBV5-4 with TRBJ2-1; TRBD2 matches at 8 bases. Germline CDR1 is SGHNT and CDR2 is YYREEE (reference sequence). The CDR3 has 16 residues. The J segment lost 4 bases and the V segment lost 2 bases, leaving 8 bases of the junction unmatched. This CDR3 is CASSFGVAGQYNEQFF. For the CDR3, the DNA is TGTGCCAGCAGCTTTGGGGTAGCGGGACAATACAATGAGCAGTTCTTC.

The genes are TRBV6-1 and TRBJ2-1; 10 bases are shared with TRBD2. V shed 0 bases, J shed 8 bases, and the junction held 4 bases outside the gene matches. This CDR3 comprises 15 residues. Per the germline V gene, CDR1 is MNHNS and CDR2 is SASEGT. Here the CDR3 DNA reads TGTGCCAGCAGTGAAGCGGCTAGCGGGAGTTATGAGCAGTTCTTC. Protein sequence: CASSEAASGSYEQFF.